The 31 T cell receptor beta chains below come from one sample, sequenced in a study of spatial heterogeneity in lung cancer. TCRdb reprocessed the 5' RACE reads with MiXCR, giving one entry per CDR3 protein. This repertoire shows around 41,000 distinct CDR3 sequences, nearly 7% found once; its top ten account for around 45%. The sample's time point: sample taken at primary tumor resection. The sequencing used PBMCs, collected at surgery. The receptors shown here come from a female donor with early-stage non-small cell lung cancer.

Only a few counts were recorded for this clonotype. This rearrangement joins TRBV5-1 to TRBJ1-1; D unclear. Germline V gene lookup returns CDR1 SGHRS and CDR2 YFSETQ. V was clipped by 0 bases and J by 7 bases, with 10 bases between them. This CDR3 has 13 residues. The CDR3 region is CASSLASPFEAFF. CDR3 coding DNA: TGCGCCAGCAGCTTGGCGTCGCCTTTTGAAGCTTTCTTT.

The rearrangement joins TRBV9 to TRBJ2-3, with TRBD2 matching over 9 bases. V was clipped by 1 base and J by 7 bases; unmatched bases: 16. The CDR3 covers 18 residues. Per germline, CDR1 SGDLS and CDR2 YYNGEE. CDR3 sequence (DNA): TGTGCCAGCAGCGTATACAGCGGGGGGACCTACATACCAAATACGCAGTATTTT. Encoded protein: CASSVYSGGTYIPNTQYF.

The chain has TRBV7-3 and TRBJ1-5; 11 bases are shared with TRBD1. CDR3 length equals 16 residues. V trimming: 1 base; J trimming: 7 bases; junction bases outside the gene matches: 6. Looked up from germline, CDR1 is SGHTA and CDR2 is FQGTGA. The CDR3 sequence: CASSLMDRGLHQPQHF. The CDR3 DNA follows: TGTGCCAGCAGCTTAATGGACAGGGGGCTCCACCAGCCCCAGCATTTT.

Concerning this clonotype: A much larger clone lies a single base off, so this may be a read error. V usage is TRBV20-1 and J usage is TRBJ2-1, with D possibly called TRBD1 or TRBD2 (5 bases each). Trimming stripped 5 bases from V and 3 bases from J, with 14 bases between. Germline-derived CDR1 and CDR2 are DFQATT and SNEGSKA (reference sequence). There are 14 residues in the CDR3. CDR3 nucleotide sequence: TGCAGTGCTCTGGGGGATAGGAGCTACAATGAGCAGTTCTTC. Translated, it gives CSALGDRSYNEQFF.

This clonotype was detected ten times or more. The chain employs TRBV11-2 and TRBJ2-1, with TRBD2 matching over 13 bases. This CDR3 region has 16 residues. The V segment lost 4 bases and the J segment 7 bases; nucleotides outside the gene matches: 7. Germline-derived CDR1 and CDR2 are SGHAT and FQNNGV. The CDR3 DNA follows: TGTGCCAGCAGCTCGGGACTAGCGGGGTTCTGGAATGAGCAGTTCTTC. It codes for CASSSGLAGFWNEQFF.

This clonotype was detected only once. Being one base from a much bigger clone, this may be a read error. The chain employs TRBV7-2 and TRBJ2-3; D perhaps matches TRBD2 (5 bases). The CDR3 contains 14 residues. Germline-derived CDR1 and CDR2 are SGHTA and FQGNSA. V gave up 5 bases and J gave up 2 bases, with 11 bases separating them. CDR3 DNA: TGTGCCAGCAGCCTCGGACTGGACACAGATACGCAGTATTTT. Amino acid sequence: CASSLGLDTDTQYF.

This clonotype has ten or more counts. The rearrangement uses TRBV7-2 and TRBJ2-5; D gene unclear. The CDR3 totals 13 residues. Germline CDR1 and CDR2: SGHTA and FQGNSA. Trimming stripped 6 bases from V and 1 base from J, with 9 bases between. CDR3 nucleotide sequence: TGTGCCAGCAGTAGACCGCTCCAAGAGACCCAGTACTTC. Translating it yields CASSRPLQETQYF.

The sample holds many counts of this clonotype. The rearrangement joins TRBV20-1 to TRBJ1-5; D remains ambiguous. Germline lookup yields CDR1 DFQATT and CDR2 SNEGSKA (reference sequence). This CDR3 is built from 12 residues. V dropped 4 bases and J dropped 8 bases, with 12 bases sitting between them. In DNA form, the CDR3 reads TGCAGTGCTACCAATATTCTGAAGCCCCAGCATTTT. This sequence encodes CSATNILKPQHF.

This clonotype was seen repeatedly, ten times or more. V and J are TRBV6-1 and TRBJ2-7; D may be TRBD2 (5 bases). The CDR3 totals 15 residues. Trimming stripped 1 base from V and 2 bases from J, with 12 bases between. The germline V gene encodes CDR1 MNHNS and CDR2 SASEGT. The CDR3 protein is CASSEGGSVTYEQYF. For the CDR3, the DNA is TGTGCCAGCAGTGAAGGAGGGTCGGTGACCTACGAGCAGTACTTC.

This clonotype has more than one count but fewer than ten. The gene calls are TRBV5-6 and TRBJ2-5; a possible D gene is TRBD2 (6 bases). V was shortened by 0 bases and J by 2 bases, with 8 bases between the two germline ends. Germline CDR1 SGHDT, CDR2 YYEEEE. The CDR3 has 14 residues. CDR3 loop: CASSLAGTQETQYF. CDR3 DNA: TGTGCCAGCAGCTTGGCCGGGACTCAAGAGACCCAGTACTTC. Full variable domain (missing parts from reference TRBV5-6 and TRBJ2-5): DAGVTQSPTHLIKTRGQQVTLRCSPKSGHDTVSWYQQALGQGPQFIFQYYEEEERQRGNFPDRFSGHQFPNYSSELNVNALLLGDSALYLCASSLAGTQETQYFGPGTRLLVL.

This clonotype was counted only a few times. CDR3 bases: TGTGCCAGCAGCCACTCAGATGAAGCTTTCTTT. This encodes CASSHSDEAFF. The chain couples TRBV7-9 to TRBJ1-1, with D uncertain. CDR1 SEHNR and CDR2 FQNEAQ come from the germline V gene (reference sequence). This CDR3 is built from 11 residues. V was shortened by 5 bases and J by 7 bases, with 8 bases between the two germline ends.

This clonotype was picked up a small number of times. V and J are TRBV20-1 and TRBJ2-3; TRBD1 agrees at 7 bases. Germline CDR1 and CDR2: DFQATT and SNEGSKA (reference sequence). The junction had 8 bases not matched to a gene; V was cut back by 3 bases and J by 2 bases. This CDR3 has 15 residues. CDR3: CSASWGRGSTDTQYF. CDR3 sequence (DNA): TGCAGTGCTAGTTGGGGCAGGGGGTCCACAGATACGCAGTATTTT.

This clonotype occurred many times. The chain employs TRBV12-3 or TRBV12-4 and TRBJ1-1, with 8 bases lining up with TRBD1. The CDR3 loop spans 13 amino acids. V shed 3 bases and J 6 bases; nucleotides not matched to a gene: 3. The CDR3 DNA reads as TGTGCCAGCAGTTTTCAGGGGGCCGCTGAAGCTTTCTTT. This gives the protein CASSFQGAAEAFF.

The sample holds a few counts of this clonotype. This chain joins TRBV25-1 and TRBJ1-5; 9 nucleotides match TRBD1. CDR1 and CDR2 from the germline V gene are MGHDK and SYGVNS. The CDR3 extends over 17 amino acids. The V and J ends lost 2 bases and 4 bases, in that order; junction bases with no gene match: 9. The CDR3 DNA reads as TGTGCCAGCAGTGAAAGTTCAGGTGGGACAGGGAATCAGCCCCAGCATTTT. This encodes CASSESSGGTGNQPQHF.

There are many counts of this clonotype. The genes are TRBV27 and TRBJ2-7, with TRBD2 matching 8 bases. The CDR3 spans 16 residues. V shed 3 bases, J shed 7 bases, and the junction held 14 bases outside the gene matches. Germline CDR1 reads MNHEY; CDR2 reads SMNVEV (reference sequence). CDR3 sequence: CASSFSFFGGAWEQYF. The CDR3, as DNA: TGTGCCAGCAGTTTTTCTTTTTTCGGGGGGGCCTGGGAGCAGTACTTC.

This clonotype was picked up many times. The V gene is TRBV4-1, the J gene TRBJ2-5; 11 bases are a match to TRBD2. With V trimmed by 6 bases and J by 9 bases, 15 bases remained unmatched. Per the germline V gene, CDR1 is MGHRA and CDR2 is YSYEKL. There are 16 residues in the CDR3. CDR3 sequence reads: CASRKYGTSGTGAQYF. In nucleotides, the CDR3 is TGCGCCAGCAGGAAATACGGGACTAGCGGTACTGGGGCCCAGTACTTC.

The chain links TRBV19 to TRBJ1-5, with 10 bases fitting TRBD1. The length of the CDR3 is 14 residues. The V segment lost 7 bases and the J segment 5 bases; nucleotides outside the gene matches: 5. Per the germline V gene, CDR1 is LNHDA and CDR2 is SQIVND (reference sequence). In DNA, the CDR3 is TGTGCCAGTATGGAGACAGGGGGCGATCAGCCCCAGCATTTT. As protein: CASMETGGDQPQHF.

This clonotype was detected a few times. The chain joins TRBV29-1 to TRBJ1-6; TRBD1 aligns across 9 bases. This CDR3 has 18 amino acids. CDR1 and CDR2 from the germline V gene are SQVTM and ANQGSEA. V lost 5 bases to trimming and J lost 8 bases; unmatched junction nucleotides: 19. The CDR3, as DNA: TGCAGCGTTTCCTCCCGGGACAGGGAATGGTGGGTTGATTCACCCCTCCACTTT. Encoded protein: CSVSSRDREWWVDSPLHF.

This clonotype has only a few counts. The chain employs TRBV19 and TRBJ2-3; TRBD2 matches at 9 bases. Germline lookup yields CDR1 LNHDA and CDR2 SQIVND (reference sequence). The CDR3 length is 16 residues. The V and J ends lost 3 bases and 5 bases, in that order; junction bases with no gene match: 9. CDR3 sequence reads: CASSIRTSASGDTQYF. CDR3 DNA sequence: TGTGCCAGTAGTATCAGGACTAGCGCTTCTGGAGATACGCAGTATTTT.

This clonotype was seen only a few times. The CDR3 coding sequence is TGCAGTGCTAAGGGACAGGGACTCTCCGAGCAGTACTTC. Its translation: CSAKGQGLSEQYF. J is TRBJ2-7 and V is TRBV20-1; 9 nucleotides align to TRBD1. The CDR3 runs to 13 residues. V was clipped by 4 bases and J by 6 bases; unmatched bases: 7. Per germline, CDR1 DFQATT and CDR2 SNEGSKA (reference sequence).

In this sample, this clonotype turned up many times. The chain couples TRBV12-3 or TRBV12-4 to TRBJ1-4; 8 bases match TRBD1. The CDR3 is 13 residues long. V lost 5 bases and J lost 12; bases outside the gene matches: 8. The CDR3 region is CASSPRAGGELFF. CDR3 nucleotides: TGTGCCAGCAGTCCACGAGCAGGGGGCGAACTGTTTTTT.

At least ten counts were recorded for this clonotype. The chain employs TRBV2 and TRBJ2-7, with 7 bases matching TRBD2. This CDR3 region has 16 residues. The J segment lost 2 bases and the V segment lost 2 bases, leaving 9 bases of the junction unmatched. Germline V gene lookup returns CDR1 SNHLY and CDR2 FYNNEI. Written as DNA, the CDR3 is TGTGCCAGCAGTGAATCAGCGGGACTCCAAACCTACGAGCAGTACTTC. Translating it yields CASSESAGLQTYEQYF.

The CDR3 DNA sequence: TGTGCCAGCTCACCACCCGGCGAGGGGGGCCCCCCCCGGCGCAATACGCAGTATTTT. It codes for CASSPPGEGGPPRRNTQYF. The J gene is TRBJ2-3, the V gene TRBV18; the D call may be TRBD1 or TRBD2 (6 bases each). The CDR3 consists of 19 residues. V lost 0 bases, J lost 7 bases, and 26 bases lay in between. The V gene's germline CDR1 is KGHSH and CDR2 LQKENI.

This clonotype was seen repeatedly, ten times or more. The chain employs TRBV6-2 or TRBV6-3 and TRBJ2-5, with 8 bases that match TRBD2. This CDR3 is built from 15 residues. Germline CDR1 and CDR2: MNHEY and SVGEGT. The trim removed 6 bases at V and 5 bases at J, leaving 11 bases unmatched. This CDR3 reads CASRKSGTRMETQYF. Here the CDR3 DNA reads TGTGCCAGCAGAAAATCCGGGACTAGGATGGAGACCCAGTACTTC.

This clonotype was seen at least ten times. The J gene is TRBJ2-6, the V gene TRBV6-6; 7 positions agree with TRBD1. The CDR3 is 13 amino acids. Germline assignment: CDR1 MNHNY and CDR2 SVGAGI (reference sequence). The junction had 6 bases not matched to a gene; V was cut back by 5 bases and J by 11 bases. CDR3 protein: CASSPGQKYVLTF. The CDR3 region has the DNA TGTGCCAGCAGTCCGGGACAGAAATACGTCCTGACTTTC.

This clonotype was counted at least ten times. The chain recombines TRBV4-1 with TRBJ1-5, with D possibly being TRBD1 (6 bases). CDR1 is MGHRA and CDR2 is YSYEKL in the germline V gene. Trimming took off 3 bases at V and 2 bases at J, with 8 bases between the two ends. This CDR3 spans 14 amino acids. The chain's CDR3 is CASSQGAGNQPQHF. CDR3 nucleotide sequence: TGCGCCAGCAGCCAGGGGGCCGGCAATCAGCCCCAGCATTTT.

The genes are TRBV11-3 and TRBJ2-3, with 9 bases matching TRBD2. CDR3 length: 15 residues. CDR1 is SGHNT and CDR2 is YENEEA in the germline V gene. The trim removed 8 bases at V and 5 bases at J, leaving 11 bases unmatched. DNA for the CDR3: TGTGCCAGCGGCAAAGGCGGGGGGGCCGTAGATACGCAGTATTTT. Residues: CASGKGGGAVDTQYF.

This clonotype was detected a few times. The J gene is TRBJ2-7, the V gene TRBV12-3 or TRBV12-4; 8 bases map to TRBD2. The CDR3 runs 17 residues. Trimming cost V 3 bases and J 2 bases; bases outside gene matches: 12. The CDR3 DNA reads as TGTGCCAGCAGTTTTGTCGCGGGGGGCACCGGGGCCTACGAGCAGTACTTC. Amino acid sequence: CASSFVAGGTGAYEQYF.

Many counts were recorded for this clonotype. The V and J genes are TRBV29-1 and TRBJ2-5; D may be TRBD2 (5 bases). CDR1 is SQVTM, CDR2 ANQGSEA, per germline. There are 12 residues in the CDR3. Between the trimmed V and J ends, which lost 8 bases and 1 base, there was a span of 11 bases. The CDR3 coding sequence is TGCAGCCCGGCGGAGGCCCAAGAGACCCAGTACTTC. Protein product: CSPAEAQETQYF.

This clonotype was seen many times. This sequence joins TRBV7-2 and TRBJ1-1; weak D call: TRBD1 (5 bases). The germline V gene has CDR1 SGHTA and CDR2 FQGNSA. CDR3 length equals 13 residues. V was cut by 5 bases and J by 1 base, with 8 bases left in between. The CDR3 DNA follows: TGTGCCAGCAGCCCCACAGGGAACACTGAAGCTTTCTTT. Translation gives CASSPTGNTEAFF.

In this sample, this clonotype turned up a few times. V is TRBV6-5 and J is TRBJ2-5, with 9 bases matching TRBD1. This CDR3 contains 15 residues. Per the germline V gene, CDR1 is MNHEY and CDR2 is SVGAGI. V shed 5 bases, J shed 4 bases, and the junction held 8 bases outside the gene matches. The CDR3 sequence is CASSQQGALVETQYF. The CDR3 region has the DNA TGTGCCAGCAGTCAACAGGGGGCCCTGGTAGAGACCCAGTACTTC.